This T cell receptor (beta chain) was sequenced for a study of response to subunit inactivated influenza vaccine. Study findings and constraints: The authors suggested that few new T cells are recruited per seasonal influenza vaccination.

The CDR3 extends over 15 amino acids. The germline V and J ends were trimmed by 4 bases and 4 bases, with 13 bases remaining between them. Germline CDR1 and CDR2: SGHAT and FQNNGV. MiXCR was run by TCRdb on the RT-PCR reads, yielding one entry per CDR3 protein. The sample has around 200,000 distinct CDR3 sequences; under 15% are singletons. Remarks on this clonotype: No antigen is known for it.

The material sequenced was CD8+ T cells sorted from PBMCs, taken 4 to 6 days after vaccination. The clonotype was recovered from a man aged 45-65 years who received an inactivated influenza vaccine. The rearrangement uses TRBV11-2 and TRBJ1-4; possible D gene TRBD1, 6 bases. The CDR3 coding sequence is TGTGCCAGCAGCTCTGCGGGGGGGCTTAATGAAAAACTGTTTTTT. Translated, it gives CASSSAGGLNEKLFF.